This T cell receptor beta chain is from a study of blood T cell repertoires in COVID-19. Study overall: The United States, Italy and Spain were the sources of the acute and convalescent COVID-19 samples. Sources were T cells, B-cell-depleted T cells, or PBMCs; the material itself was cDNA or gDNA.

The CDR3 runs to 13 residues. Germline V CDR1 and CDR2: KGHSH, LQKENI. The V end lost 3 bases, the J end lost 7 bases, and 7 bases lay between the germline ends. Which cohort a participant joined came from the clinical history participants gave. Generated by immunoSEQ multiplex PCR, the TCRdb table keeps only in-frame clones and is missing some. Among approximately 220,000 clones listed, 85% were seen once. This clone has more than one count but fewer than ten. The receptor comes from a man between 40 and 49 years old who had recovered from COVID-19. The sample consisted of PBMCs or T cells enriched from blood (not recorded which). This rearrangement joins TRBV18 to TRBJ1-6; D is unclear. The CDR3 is CASSPSSNSPLHF. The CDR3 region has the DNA TGTGCCAGCTCACCCTCTTCGAATTCACCCCTCCACTTT.